These 11 T cell receptor beta chains came from one sample sequenced in a study of PD-1 blockade in classical Hodgkin lymphoma. Libraries were prepared by immunoSEQ multiplex PCR; TCRdb keeps only in-frame clonotypes and omits some of them. The sample yields roughly 20,000 clones, roughly 90% seen once. Time point in this sample: newly diagnosed, previously untreated cHL patient sample. Negative magnetic selection isolated CD4+ T cells from thawed PBMCs. Sequencing was performed on CD4+ T cells from blood. Receptors were obtained from a human donor with classical Hodgkin lymphoma.

The chain uses TRBV7-9 and TRBJ1-2; 8 bases map to TRBD1. The CDR3 totals 13 residues. Germline CDR1 and CDR2: SEHNR and FQNEAQ (reference sequence). With 4 bases clipped from V and 7 bases from J, the junction kept 5 bases outside the gene matches. CDR3 in amino acids: CASSSGQVGGYTF. The CDR3, as DNA: TGTGCCAGCAGCTCGGGACAGGTCGGTGGCTACACCTTC.

The V call is TRBV11-1, the J call TRBJ2-2; unclear D gene. The germline V gene has CDR1 SGHAT and CDR2 FQDESV (reference sequence). Trimming cost V 6 bases and J 3 bases, with 8 bases left between them. The CDR3 covers 13 residues. The CDR3 nucleotides are TGTGCCAGCAGTCCTCAATACACCGGGGAGCTGTTTTTT. It translates to CASSPQYTGELFF.

This chain joins TRBV28 and TRBJ2-3; D not certain. The V and J ends lost 2 bases and 0 bases respectively, with 21 bases between them. Per germline, CDR1 MDHEN and CDR2 SYDVKM. The CDR3 spans 19 residues. Here the CDR3 reads CASSLGIIFNTSSTDTQYF. Here the CDR3 DNA reads TGTGCCAGCAGTTTAGGGATAATCTTTAACACCTCTAGCACAGATACGCAGTATTTT.

J is TRBJ2-2 and V is TRBV4-1; TRBD2 agrees at 7 bases. This CDR3 contains 19 residues. V gave up 4 bases and J gave up 8 bases; unmatched junction bases: 22. Germline loops: CDR1 MGHRA, CDR2 YSYEKL. In DNA, the CDR3 is TGCGCCAGCAGCCCAACCGAGCTTATAGCGGGTAGACTAGCTGGGGAGCTGTTTTTT. The encoded protein is CASSPTELIAGRLAGELFF.

This sequence joins TRBV29-1 and TRBJ2-7, with D perhaps TRBD1 (5 bases). Between the trimmed V and J ends, which lost 7 bases and 5 bases, there was a span of 24 bases. Germline-derived CDR1 and CDR2 are SQVTM and ANQGSEA. CDR3 length equals 15 residues. CDR3 amino acids: CSAVLGADSLDEQYF. CDR3 in DNA: TGCAGCGCCGTGCTTGGGGCTGACAGTTTGGACGAGCAGTACTTC.

A single count supports this clone. The rearrangement links TRBV6-1 to TRBJ2-7; 10 nucleotides match TRBD1. Germline V CDR1 and CDR2: MNHNS, SASEGT. V shed 5 bases and J 5 bases; nucleotides not matched to a gene: 9. CDR3 length equals 15 residues. The CDR3 reads CASSPPGTGENEQYF. Written as DNA, the CDR3 is TGTGCCAGCAGTCCTCCTGGGACAGGGGAAAACGAGCAGTACTTC.

The V gene is TRBV6-4, the J gene TRBJ2-2; TRBD1 is a possible D gene (5 bases). Germline assignment: CDR1 MRHNA and CDR2 SNTAGT. The ends were cut back, 0 bases at V and 3 bases at J, with 11 bases in the middle. The CDR3 runs 16 residues. The CDR3 region is CASSDSRQGHTGELFF. Written as DNA, the CDR3 is TGTGCCAGCAGTGACTCGAGGCAGGGCCACACCGGGGAGCTGTTTTTT.

This chain uses TRBV2 with TRBJ2-5, with D tentatively TRBD1 or TRBD2 (6 bases each). Germline CDR1 reads SNHLY; CDR2 reads FYNNEI. The V and J ends lost 7 bases and 5 bases respectively, with 14 bases between them. The CDR3 runs to 13 residues. The CDR3 region has the DNA TGTGCCAGCAATAGGGGGGACTGGGAGACCCAGTACTTC. Protein sequence: CASNRGDWETQYF.

This chain uses TRBV5-1 with TRBJ1-6, with a weak D call TRBD1 (6 bases). Germline V lookup: CDR1 SGHRS, CDR2 YFSETQ. CDR3 length: 15 residues. The V end lost 0 bases, the J end lost 10 bases, and 14 bases lay between the germline ends. CDR3 nucleotide sequence: TGCGCCAGCAGCTTGGCCGGAGGGGGAAACTCACCCCTCCACTTT. This encodes CASSLAGGGNSPLHF.

The chain employs TRBV18 and TRBJ1-5; D gene unclear. V was clipped by 2 bases and J by 0 bases, with 5 bases between them. The germline V gene has CDR1 KGHSH and CDR2 LQKENI. The CDR3 length is 14 residues. The CDR3 loop is CASSPLDSNQPQHF. CDR3 bases: TGTGCCAGCTCACCATTGGATAGCAATCAGCCCCAGCATTTT.

The chain recombines TRBV7-9 with TRBJ2-3; D possibly corresponds to TRBD1 (6 bases). The V and J ends lost 4 bases and 0 bases respectively, with 11 bases between them. The CDR3 runs to 15 residues. The germline V gene encodes CDR1 SEHNR and CDR2 FQNEAQ (reference sequence). In nucleotides, the CDR3 is TGTGCCAGCAGCTCTCGACAGGCTAGCACAGATACGCAGTATTTT. Residues: CASSSRQASTDTQYF.